A selection of T cell receptor beta chains follows, all from one sample in a study of shared clonotypes between healthy human individuals. Method: immunoSEQ multiplex PCR; TCRdb's copy keeps in-frame clones and lacks some. This sample has about 2 million clones, with about 95% found just once. The specimen sequenced was naive CD8+ T cells sorted from blood. The source is a young man in good health. The CDR3 runs from the conserved cysteine through the conserved F or W. The order of the fields is V gene, J gene, clone size, D gene, CDR3 DNA, CDR3 protein. D genes are given only for firm matches. Rows may omit the clone size; those that give it use once, few, many or a size class.

>TRBV5-6|TRBJ2-7|NA|NA
TGTGCCAGCAGTAGTACAGCCAAGTACGAGCAGTACTTC
CASSSTAKYEQYF
>TRBV13|TRBJ1-1|NA|NA
TGTGCCAGCAGCTTAGGGGGCGGAGGGAACACTGAAGCTTTCTTT
CASSLGGGGNTEAFF
>TRBV14|TRBJ1-1|NA|NA
TGTGCCAGCAGCCAAGAGCCAGGGACGGGCACTGAAGCTTTCTTT
CASSQEPGTGTEAFF
>TRBV5-5|TRBJ2-7|NA|NA
TGTGCCAGCAGCTTGCCGGGGACGGTGGAATACGAGCAGTACTTC
CASSLPGTVEYEQYF
>TRBV7-8|TRBJ1-1|NA|NA
TGTGCCAGCAGCGCGGGCGGGACGGAGAAAACTGAAGCTTTCTTT
CASSAGGTEKTEAFF
>TRBV27|TRBJ2-5|NA|TRBD1
TGTGCCAGCAGGTCCCCGGACAGGGGGCTAGAGACCCAGTACTTC
CASRSPDRGLETQYF
>TRBV4-1|TRBJ1-5|NA|NA
TGCGCCAGCAGCCAGATTCCGGATGACCATCAGCCCCAGCATTTT
CASSQIPDDHQPQHF
>TRBV7-9|TRBJ2-5|NA|NA
TGTGCCAGCAGCCCCCCCGGGCCCCTCCCGACCCAGTACTTC
CASSPPGPLPTQYF
>TRBV7-8|TRBJ2-1|once|NA
TGTGCCAGCAGCTTAGAGGGTTGGCTAGTAGGAGGAGAGGCCAATGAGCAGTTCTTC
CASSLEGWLVGGEANEQFF
>TRBV28|TRBJ2-5|NA|TRBD2
TGTGCCAGCGAGAGCGGGGGGTCGGGAGAGACCCAGTACTTC
CASESGGSGETQYF